The T cell receptor beta chain described here comes from a study of cytomegalovirus exposure and HLA in healthy donors. The PCR was carried out with 60 Vbeta primers and 13 Jbeta primers. Assay used: immunoSEQ multiplex PCR; TCRdb lists only in-frame clones, some missing. The table includes about 120,000 clones, around four fifths detected once. The V gene's germline CDR1 is MGHRA and CDR2 YSYEKL. Trimming cost V 0 bases and J 8 bases; bases outside gene matches: 8. This CDR3 region has 16 residues. This sequence originates from a man aged 18 to 29 in good health and CMV-seropositive. This sequence joins TRBV4-1 and TRBJ2-1, with TRBD2 matching 9 bases. Material for sequencing was PBMCs. CDR3 residues: CASSQEEPSGEHEQFF. The CDR3 bases are TGCGCCAGCAGCCAAGAAGAACCTAGCGGGGAGCATGAGCAGTTCTTC.